A selection of T cell receptor beta chains follows, all from one sample in a study of blood T cells in healthy people across ages. TCRdb redid the calling of the 5' RACE reads with MiXCR, one entry per CDR3 protein. The sample has fewer than 750,000 distinct CDR3 sequences, about 45% seen once. Material: blood. These receptors were taken from a man older than 75 in good health. CDR3s include the opening cysteine and the closing phenylalanine or tryptophan. Fields, in order: clone size, V gene, J gene, D gene, CDR3 protein, CDR3 DNA. D genes are given only for firm matches. The listing skips clone size in some rows; elsewhere it reads once, few, many or a size class.

clone_size: many; v_call: TRBV29-1; j_call: TRBJ2-1; d_call: TRBD2; cdr3_aa: CSVEGTSGPDNEQFF; cdr3_nt: TGCAGCGTTGAAGGAACTAGCGGGCCCGACAATGAGCAGTTCTTC
clone_size: few; v_call: TRBV4-2; j_call: TRBJ2-1; d_call: TRBD2; cdr3_aa: CASSQETSGANNEQFF; cdr3_nt: TGTGCCAGCAGCCAAGAGACTAGCGGGGCCAACAATGAGCAGTTCTTC
clone_size: NA; v_call: TRBV28; j_call: TRBJ1-5; d_call: NA; cdr3_aa: CASTQQGGQPQHF; cdr3_nt: TGTGCCAGCACCCAACAGGGAGGTCAGCCCCAGCATTTT
clone_size: NA; v_call: TRBV7-2; j_call: TRBJ2-5; d_call: TRBD2; cdr3_aa: CASRVAGGSNEQYF; cdr3_nt: TGTGCCAGCCGGGTGGCGGGAGGGAGTAATGAGCAGTACTTC
clone_size: few; v_call: TRBV12-3/TRBV12-4; j_call: TRBJ1-4; d_call: NA; cdr3_aa: CASSRRGRQEKLFF; cdr3_nt: TGTGCCAGCAGTCGACGGGGGCGCCAGGAAAAACTGTTTTTT
clone_size: NA; v_call: TRBV10-2; j_call: TRBJ1-6; d_call: NA; cdr3_aa: CASRTTEHNSPLHF; cdr3_nt: TGCGCCAGCAGAACTACAGAGCATAATTCACCCCTCCACTTT
clone_size: NA; v_call: TRBV27; j_call: TRBJ2-7; d_call: NA; cdr3_aa: CAARGGTALSYEQYF; cdr3_nt: TGTGCCGCCCGGGGGGGGACAGCCCTCTCCTACGAGCAGTACTTC
clone_size: NA; v_call: TRBV4-3; j_call: TRBJ2-1; d_call: NA; cdr3_aa: CASSQVSGTNNEQFF; cdr3_nt: TGCGCCAGCAGCCAAGTTTCGGGCACTAACAATGAGCAGTTCTTC
clone_size: NA; v_call: TRBV5-1; j_call: TRBJ2-7; d_call: TRBD2; cdr3_aa: CASSFLAGETSNSYEQYF; cdr3_nt: TGCGCCAGCAGCTTCCTAGCGGGGGAGACTTCAAACTCCTACGAGCAGTACTTC
clone_size: NA; v_call: TRBV4-2; j_call: TRBJ2-1; d_call: NA; cdr3_aa: CASSQRLANEQFF; cdr3_nt: TGTGCCAGCAGCCAAAGGCTAGCGAATGAGCAGTTCTTC
clone_size: few; v_call: TRBV2; j_call: TRBJ2-3; d_call: NA; cdr3_aa: CASSELRGGTDTQYF; cdr3_nt: TGTGCCAGCAGTGAATTGAGGGGGGGCACAGATACGCAGTATTTT
clone_size: many; v_call: TRBV9; j_call: TRBJ2-7; d_call: NA; cdr3_aa: CASSVDSRYEQYF; cdr3_nt: TGTGCCAGCAGCGTAGACTCCCGATACGAGCAGTACTTC
clone_size: NA; v_call: TRBV2; j_call: TRBJ1-1; d_call: NA; cdr3_aa: CASSELGNTEAFF; cdr3_nt: TGTGCCAGCAGTGAATTAGGGAACACTGAAGCTTTCTTT
clone_size: NA; v_call: TRBV20-1; j_call: TRBJ2-7; d_call: NA; cdr3_aa: CSASKGAYEQYF; cdr3_nt: TGCAGTGCAAGTAAAGGAGCCTACGAGCAGTACTTC
clone_size: NA; v_call: TRBV6-6; j_call: TRBJ1-2; d_call: TRBD1; cdr3_aa: CASRRNTGGSGYTF; cdr3_nt: TGTGCCAGCAGAAGGAATACAGGGGGAAGCGGCTACACCTTC
clone_size: few; v_call: TRBV29-1; j_call: TRBJ1-1; d_call: NA; cdr3_aa: CSVTSLDGNTEAFF; cdr3_nt: TGCAGCGTTACTTCCCTGGACGGGAACACTGAAGCTTTCTTT
clone_size: NA; v_call: TRBV12-3/TRBV12-4; j_call: TRBJ2-3; d_call: TRBD2; cdr3_aa: CASRTSGSATDTQYF; cdr3_nt: TGTGCCAGCAGAACTAGCGGGAGCGCCACAGATACGCAGTATTTT
clone_size: NA; v_call: TRBV20-1; j_call: TRBJ2-1; d_call: NA; cdr3_aa: CSARGNKGPNEQFF; cdr3_nt: TGCAGTGCTAGAGGGAATAAGGGCCCCAATGAGCAGTTCTTC
clone_size: NA; v_call: TRBV7-3; j_call: TRBJ2-7; d_call: NA; cdr3_aa: CASSVTNLDNEQYF; cdr3_nt: TGTGCCAGCAGCGTAACGAATCTCGACAATGAGCAGTACTTC
clone_size: NA; v_call: TRBV6-5; j_call: TRBJ1-5; d_call: TRBD1; cdr3_aa: CASSPGDRGSNQPQHF; cdr3_nt: TGTGCCAGCAGTCCCGGGGACAGGGGGTCCAATCAGCCCCAGCATTTT
clone_size: NA; v_call: TRBV7-2; j_call: TRBJ2-1; d_call: NA; cdr3_aa: CASIQGGGGGEQFF; cdr3_nt: TGTGCCAGCATCCAGGGGGGAGGGGGCGGTGAGCAGTTCTTC
clone_size: few; v_call: TRBV6-6; j_call: TRBJ2-7; d_call: NA; cdr3_aa: CASRRGRGNTYEQYF; cdr3_nt: TGTGCCAGCAGGCGGGGCCGAGGGAATACCTACGAGCAGTACTTC
clone_size: NA; v_call: TRBV6-1; j_call: TRBJ1-6; d_call: NA; cdr3_aa: CASSRGTPKDGNSPPHF; cdr3_nt: TGTGCCAGCAGTAGAGGGACGCCAAAGGACGGCAATTCACCCCCCCACTTT
clone_size: few; v_call: TRBV21-1; j_call: TRBJ2-7; d_call: NA; cdr3_aa: CATQSFVQTGVAYEQYF; cdr3_nt: TGTGCCACCCAAAGTTTTGTACAAACTGGGGTCGCCTACGAGCAGTACTTC